This TCR beta chain was observed in a study of prognosis after radiotherapy for stage I lung cancer. Comments on this clonotype: This may arise from a read error, as a much more abundant clone is one base away.

The germline gives CDR1 SNHLY, CDR2 FYNNEI. The CDR3 is 14 amino acids. Multiplex PCR in two rounds served to amplify TCR beta CDR3 from genomic DNA. Individual primers that were specific to each TRBV and TRBJ gene served in first-round PCR. From the multiplex PCR reads, TCRdb called clonotypes with MiXCR, one entry per CDR3 protein. The profile shows fewer than 25,000 distinct CDR3 sequences, 35% to 45% of them singletons. The sample was PBMCs, taken before or after stereotactic body radiation therapy (not recorded which). This chain links TRBV2 with TRBJ2-7; perhaps D is TRBD1 or TRBD2 (5 bases each). This clonotype was obtained from a donor aged 50 or older with non-small cell lung cancer. CDR3 sequence (DNA): TGTGCCAGTCGAGGGGATAGCGTCTCCTACGATCAGCACTTC. It is translated as CASRGDSVSYDQHF.